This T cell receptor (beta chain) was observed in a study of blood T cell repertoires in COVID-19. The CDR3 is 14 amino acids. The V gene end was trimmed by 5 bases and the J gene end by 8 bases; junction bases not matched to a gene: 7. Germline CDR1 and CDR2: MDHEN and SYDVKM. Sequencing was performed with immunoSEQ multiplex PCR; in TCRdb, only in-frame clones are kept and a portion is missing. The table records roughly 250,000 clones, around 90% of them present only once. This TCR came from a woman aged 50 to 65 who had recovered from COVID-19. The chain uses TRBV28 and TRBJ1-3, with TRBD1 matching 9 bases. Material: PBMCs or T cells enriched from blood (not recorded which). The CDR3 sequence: CASSPPGQGYTIYF. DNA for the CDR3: TGTGCCAGCAGTCCCCCGGGACAGGGTTACACCATATATTTT.